A single sample gave rise to the 23 T cell receptor beta chains below, sequenced in a study of T cell repertoires in cytomegalovirus infection. Via MiXCR, TCRdb re-called the reads, giving one row per CDR3 protein. Here the sample spans around 340,000 distinct CDR3 sequences, roughly 29% being singletons. Antigen specificity for these receptors is unknown. The source was cultured PBMCs, collected from culture after CMV antigen stimulation. The receptors were gathered from a human donor in good health (CMV status not recorded). Some clones in this sample may be carry-over from other donors' samples.

J is TRBJ1-1 and V is TRBV7-2; no reliable D call. The CDR3 length is 12 residues. Trimming removed 2 bases from V and 8 bases from J, with 9 bases in between. Germline-derived CDR1 and CDR2 are SGHTA and FQGNSA. The CDR3 here is CASSLNHPEAFF. The DNA of the CDR3 is TGTGCCAGCAGCTTAAATCATCCAGAAGCTTTCTTT.

The chain employs TRBV6-5 and TRBJ2-7, with 7 bases aligning to TRBD2. Germline CDR1 MNHEY, CDR2 SVGAGI. With 0 bases clipped from V and 0 bases from J, the junction kept 11 bases outside the gene matches. This CDR3 is 18 amino acids long. This CDR3 is CASSYSGPYGGTSYEQYF. As DNA, the CDR3 is TGTGCCAGCAGTTACTCGGGGCCCTACGGGGGGACCTCCTACGAGCAGTACTTC.

There are many counts of this clonotype. The chain joins TRBV7-2 to TRBJ1-2; possible D gene TRBD1, 5 bases. Germline V gives CDR1 SGHTA, CDR2 FQGNSA. V gave up 1 base and J gave up 4 bases, with 10 bases separating them. The CDR3 spans 14 residues. CDR3 residues: CASSLGTNTYGYTF. CDR3 bases: TGTGCCAGCAGCTTAGGGACAAACACCTATGGCTACACCTTC.

This clonotype was observed a handful of times. The V gene is TRBV6-6, the J gene TRBJ1-2; no definite D call. This CDR3 is built from 14 residues. The germline V and J ends were trimmed by 6 bases and 8 bases, with 19 bases remaining between them. Germline CDR1 reads MNHNY; CDR2 reads SVGAGI (reference sequence). The CDR3 spells CASSYPTGQSGYTF. DNA for the CDR3: TGTGCCAGCAGCTATCCGACCGGGCAGTCGGGCTACACCTTC.

This clonotype was recorded once. V usage is TRBV5-4 and J usage is TRBJ2-7, with 13 bases that match TRBD2. The J segment lost 7 bases and the V segment lost 4 bases, leaving 8 bases of the junction unmatched. Per the germline V gene, CDR1 is SGHNT and CDR2 is YYREEE (reference sequence). The CDR3 contains 15 residues. This CDR3 reads CASSPTSGRAWEQYF. The CDR3 bases are TGTGCCAGCAGCCCCACTAGCGGGAGGGCCTGGGAGCAGTACTTC.

V usage is TRBV7-6 and J usage is TRBJ1-2, with TRBD1 matching over 8 bases. Germline V CDR1 and CDR2: SGHVS, FNYEAQ. With 1 base clipped from V and 4 bases from J, the junction kept 8 bases outside the gene matches. This CDR3 is built from 16 residues. This chain's CDR3 is CASSLGEQGGSYGYTF. In nucleotides, the CDR3 is TGTGCCAGCAGCTTAGGGGAACAGGGGGGGAGCTATGGCTACACCTTC.

This clonotype has only a few counts. The genes are TRBV4-1 and TRBJ1-5; D not certain. Trimming pared 1 base from V and 3 bases from J, leaving 19 bases between. The CDR3 covers 18 residues. CDR1 is MGHRA, CDR2 YSYEKL, per germline. The CDR3 nucleotides read TGCGCCAGCAGCCAAGTTGGTCGGAAAGGAATCCTCAATCAGCCCCAGCATTTT. It codes for CASSQVGRKGILNQPQHF.

The chain joins TRBV3-1 to TRBJ1-3; D is possibly TRBD1 (6 bases). This CDR3 contains 12 residues. CDR1 is LGHDT, CDR2 YNNKEL, per germline (reference sequence). The V end lost 7 bases, the J end lost 3 bases, and 7 bases lay between the germline ends. CDR3 residues: CASKDSGNTIYF. The DNA for the CDR3 is TGTGCCAGCAAGGACAGTGGAAACACCATATATTTT. Variable domain in full (rest from reference TRBV3-1 and TRBJ1-3): DTAVSQTPKYLVTQMGNDKSIKCEQNLGHDTMYWYKQDSKKFLKIMFSYNNKELIINETVPNRFSPKSPDKAHLNLHINSLELGDSAVYFCASKDSGNTIYFGEGSWLTVV.

The gene calls are TRBV24-1 and TRBJ2-7, with D perhaps given as TRBD1 or TRBD2 (6 bases each). The germline CDR1 and CDR2 sequences are KGHDR and SFDVKD. Trimming removed 9 bases at V and 0 bases at J, with 14 bases between. This CDR3 has 14 residues. CDR3 sequence reads: CATGGDTNSYEQYF. CDR3 DNA sequence: TGTGCCACCGGCGGGGACACCAACTCCTACGAGCAGTACTTC.

In its sample, this clonotype was seen a few times. This chain connects TRBV10-2 to TRBJ1-6; the match to TRBD1 covers 7 bases. With 6 bases clipped from V and 9 bases from J, the junction kept 8 bases outside the gene matches. CDR1 is WSHSY and CDR2 is SAAADI in the germline V gene. The CDR3 has 14 amino acids. In DNA form, the CDR3 reads TGCGCCAGCAGACCCGACAGGGATAGTTCACCCCTCCACTTT. Its protein product is CASRPDRDSSPLHF.

This chain uses TRBV10-3 with TRBJ1-1; D gene unclear. V was shortened by 0 bases and J by 3 bases, with 8 bases between the two germline ends. Germline CDR1 reads ENHRY; CDR2 reads SYGVKD. There are 14 residues in the CDR3. Here the CDR3 DNA reads TGTGCCATCAGTGAGTCGTTAGGGTACACTGAAGCTTTCTTT. This encodes CAISESLGYTEAFF.

The CDR3, as DNA: TGTGCCAGCAGCCCTGGGCCCCCAGAGACCCAGTACTTC. This gives the protein CASSPGPPETQYF. V gene TRBV7-9 combines with J gene TRBJ2-5; D is ambiguous. The CDR3 runs to 13 residues. The V gene lost 5 bases and the J gene lost 4 bases, with 11 bases spanning the gap. Germline V gene data show CDR1 as SEHNR and CDR2 as FQNEAQ (reference sequence). Drawing the rest from reference TRBV7-9 and TRBJ2-5, the complete variable domain is DTGVSQNPRHKITKRGQNVTFRCDPISEHNRLYWYRQTLGQGPEFLTYFQNEAQLEKSRLLSDRFSAERPKGSFSTLEIQRTEQGDSAMYLCASSPGPPETQYFGPGTRLLVL.

This chain joins TRBV20-1 and TRBJ2-7; D unclear. Germline lookup yields CDR1 DFQATT and CDR2 SNEGSKA (reference sequence). There are 15 residues in the CDR3. Trimming cost V 0 bases and J 2 bases, with 14 bases left between them. CDR3 in amino acids: CSARDLKQPTYEQYF. In DNA form, the CDR3 reads TGCAGTGCTAGAGATCTAAAACAGCCAACCTACGAGCAGTACTTC.

The V and J genes are TRBV4-1 and TRBJ1-4; unclear D gene. This CDR3 region has 14 residues. Trimming removed 4 bases from V and 8 bases from J, with 14 bases in between. Per the germline V gene, CDR1 is MGHRA and CDR2 is YSYEKL. CDR3 in amino acids: CASSPDPVSEKLFF. DNA for the CDR3: TGCGCCAGCAGCCCAGATCCTGTATCGGAAAAACTGTTTTTT.

The V call is TRBV4-1, the J call TRBJ1-2, with D maybe TRBD1 (6 bases). The ends were cut back, 0 bases at V and 4 bases at J, with 12 bases in the middle. CDR1 and CDR2 from the germline V gene are MGHRA and YSYEKL. This CDR3 has 15 residues. The CDR3 nucleotides are TGCGCCAGCAGCCAAGAGGTAGGGGGGATCTATGGCTACACCTTC. Translated, it gives CASSQEVGGIYGYTF.

This sequence joins TRBV20-1 and TRBJ2-1; the match to TRBD2 covers 9 bases. V lost 3 bases to trimming and J lost 9 bases; unmatched junction nucleotides: 9. In germline, CDR1 is DFQATT, CDR2 SNEGSKA (reference sequence). The CDR3 is 14 amino acids. CDR3 coding DNA: TGCAGTGCTAGCGCGGGGACTAGCCTGGGTGAGCAGTTCTTC. Its protein is CSASAGTSLGEQFF.

This chain uses TRBV2 with TRBJ2-1; D possibly corresponds to TRBD2 (6 bases). Germline assignment: CDR1 SNHLY and CDR2 FYNNEI. Trimming shortened V by 0 bases and J by 6 bases, and 15 bases separated the two germline ends. The CDR3 runs to 16 residues. CDR3: CASSEAGGERSNEQFF. CDR3 coding DNA: TGTGCCAGCAGTGAAGCGGGGGGAGAAAGGTCCAATGAGCAGTTCTTC.

This clonotype was counted ten times or more. The rearrangement links TRBV15 to TRBJ2-1; 7 nucleotides align to TRBD2. V trimming: 3 bases; J trimming: 4 bases; junction bases outside the gene matches: 9. The CDR3 has 16 amino acids. Germline values: CDR1 LNHNV, CDR2 YYDKDF (reference sequence). The CDR3 sequence is CATSSTSATLYNEQFF. The CDR3 nucleotides read TGTGCCACCAGCAGCACTAGCGCCACGCTTTACAATGAGCAGTTCTTC.

This chain joins TRBV28 and TRBJ1-2, with TRBD1 matching over 10 bases. There are 16 residues in the CDR3. The V and J ends lost 3 bases and 0 bases, in that order; junction bases with no gene match: 4. Germline CDR1 is MDHEN and CDR2 is SYDVKM. The CDR3 bases are TGTGCCAGCAGTTTTCTGGGACAGGGGTCTAACTATGGCTACACCTTC. It translates to CASSFLGQGSNYGYTF.

CDR3 DNA sequence: TGTGCCAGCAGCGGTCGGACTAGCGGTGACGTGCATGAGCAGTTCTTC. Protein sequence: CASSGRTSGDVHEQFF. The rearrangement links TRBV9 to TRBJ2-1; 10 nucleotides align to TRBD2. This CDR3 spans 16 amino acids. Germline values: CDR1 SGDLS, CDR2 YYNGEE. Trimming removed 3 bases from V and 8 bases from J; junction bases left unmatched: 11.

The chain is built from TRBV7-3 and TRBJ1-2; D ambiguous. V lost 5 bases to trimming and J lost 0 bases, with 16 bases between them. The CDR3 is 16 residues long. Germline lookup yields CDR1 SGHTA and CDR2 FQGTGA. CDR3 sequence: CASSLLDPIANYGYTF. The DNA of the CDR3 is TGTGCCAGCAGCCTCCTCGATCCGATAGCTAACTATGGCTACACCTTC. Looking up the rest from reference TRBV7-3 and TRBJ1-2 gives the full variable domain: GAGVSQTPSNKVTEKGKYVELRCDPISGHTALYWYRQSLGQGPEFLIYFQGTGAADDSGLPNDRFFAVRPEGSVSTLKIQRTERGDSAVYLCASSLLDPIANYGYTFGSGTRLTVV.

CDR3 loop: CASSSRGGPRETQYF. The CDR3 region has the DNA TGTGCCAGCAGTTCCCGGGGGGGGCCCAGGGAGACCCAGTACTTC. The chain recombines TRBV12-3 or TRBV12-4 with TRBJ2-5, with 8 bases identical to TRBD2. With 4 bases clipped from V and 5 bases from J, the junction kept 9 bases outside the gene matches. The CDR3 has 15 residues.

This clonotype was detected ten times or more. The chain links TRBV24-1 to TRBJ1-5; D remains ambiguous. The CDR3 has 12 residues. In germline, CDR1 is KGHDR, CDR2 SFDVKD. Trimming took 3 bases from V and 5 from J, leaving 4 bases between them. CDR3 in amino acids: CATSDGDQPQHF. DNA for the CDR3: TGTGCCACCAGTGATGGGGATCAGCCCCAGCATTTT.